The rows below give T cell receptor beta chains drawn from one sample of a study of cytomegalovirus exposure and HLA in healthy donors. Method: immunoSEQ multiplex PCR; TCRdb's copy keeps in-frame clones and lacks some. This sample's table reports some 40,000 clones. The sequencing sample was made of PBMCs. Every receptor here comes from a male donor in good health and CMV-seronegative. CDR3s include the opening cysteine and the closing phenylalanine or tryptophan. D genes are given only for firm matches.

>TRBJ2-5|TRBD2|TRBV13
TGTGCCAGCAGCTTAGTACTAGCGGGGCAAGAGACCCAGTACTTC
CASSLVLAGQETQYF
>TRBJ2-1|TRBD2|TRBV9
TGTGCCAGCAGCGTAGATTTGACACGGGGAGGGAATGAGCAGTTCTTC
CASSVDLTRGGNEQFF
>TRBJ1-3|NA|TRBV2
TGTGCCAGCAGTGGCCCCGAAGACAGTCCAGACACCATATATTTT
CASSGPEDSPDTIYF
>TRBJ2-7|TRBD2|TRBV13
TGTGCCAGCAGCTCGACCCCTAGCGGAGGGGCCGGATTAGGCGAGCAGTACTTC
CASSSTPSGGAGLGEQYF
>TRBJ1-3|TRBD1|TRBV9
TGTGCCAGCAGCACCGGGACAGGGCTTGGAAACACCATATATTTT
CASSTGTGLGNTIYF
>TRBJ1-2|NA|TRBV30
TGTGCCTGGAGTCCCCGTCACTCTGGCTACACCTTC
CAWSPRHSGYTF
>TRBJ2-7|TRBD2|TRBV11-2
TGTGCCAGCAGCGGCGGTGGACTAGCGGGGGGAGTAGCCTACGAGCAGTACTTC
CASSGGGLAGGVAYEQYF
>TRBJ1-2|TRBD1|TRBV13
TGTGCCAGCAGCTTGGGGACAGTGCCCGGGCGTGGCTACACCTTC
CASSLGTVPGRGYTF
>TRBJ2-1|TRBD1|TRBV7-9
TGTGCCAGCATCCCACGGGACAGAGCCTACAATGAGCAGTTCTTC
CASIPRDRAYNEQFF
>TRBJ2-5|NA|TRBV29-1
TGCAGCGTTGCAAGCCACCAAGAGACCCAGTACTTC
CSVASHQETQYF
>TRBJ1-3|NA|TRBV5-1
TGCGCCCGCAGCTCGGTGACGGGGGTACTCTCTGGAAACACCATATATTTT
CARSSVTGVLSGNTIYF
>TRBJ1-3|NA|TRBV28
TGTGCCTCCTCCTACCCCGGGGGATCCGGAAACACCATATATTTT
CASSYPGGSGNTIYF
>TRBJ1-4|TRBD1|TRBV19
TGTGCCAGTACCTCGGACAGGGGGGATGAAAAACTGTTTTTT
CASTSDRGDEKLFF
>TRBJ2-5|TRBD2|TRBV29-1
TGCAGCGTTGATCGGGGGGAAGAGACCCAGTACTTC
CSVDRGEETQYF
>TRBJ1-5|TRBD1|TRBV5-6
TGTGCCAGCAGCTTGGGACAGGGTGATTTTTTATGGAGCAATCAGCCCCAGCATTTT
CASSLGQGDFLWSNQPQHF
>TRBJ1-5|TRBD1|TRBV5-3
TGTGCCAGAAGCACCGGACAGGAGCCGTACAATCAGCCCCAGCATTTT
CARSTGQEPYNQPQHF
>TRBJ1-3|TRBD1|TRBV28
TGTGCCAGCAGTTTTACCCCGACAGGGTCTGGAAACACCATATATTTT
CASSFTPTGSGNTIYF
>TRBJ2-2|TRBD1|TRBV7-3
TGTGCCAGCAGCCTCTTCGGACAGGCGGGGAACACCGGGGAGCTGTTTTTT
CASSLFGQAGNTGELFF
>TRBJ1-5|NA|TRBV5-5
TGTGCCAGCAGCCTTATCGGGGGGCCCAATCAGCCCCAGCATTTT
CASSLIGGPNQPQHF
>TRBJ1-5|NA|TRBV6-5
TGTGCCAGCAGTTATCAGAAGGGGAGCAATCAGCCCCAGCATTTT
CASSYQKGSNQPQHF
>TRBJ1-4|NA|TRBV9
TGTGCCAGCAGCCCTCCTACCGGGGCGGGAAGGGAAAAACTGTTTTTT
CASSPPTGAGREKLFF
>TRBJ1-1|TRBD1|TRBV5-1
TGCGCCAGCAGCCCGGTAAGGGGGCGCATATACACTGAAGCTTTCTTT
CASSPVRGRIYTEAFF
>TRBJ2-1|TRBD1|TRBV27
TGTGCCACCGTTCGGACAGGGGGGAACAATGAGCAGTTCTTC
CATVRTGGNNEQFF
>TRBJ2-3|TRBD2|TRBV4-1
TGCGCCAGCAGCCAAGATACTAGCGTGAGTAGCACAGATACGCAGTATTTT
CASSQDTSVSSTDTQYF
>TRBJ1-6|NA|TRBV4-1
TGCGCCAGCAGCCATTTATCCTCACCCCTCCACTTT
CASSHLSSPLHF
>TRBJ1-5|NA|TRBV28
TGTGCCAGCAGCGCTCTACAGGTCAGCAATCAGCCCCAGCATTTT
CASSALQVSNQPQHF
>TRBJ2-7|TRBD2|TRBV27
TGTGCCAGCAGTCTCGGGGGTAGCGGGGCCTACGAGCAGTACTTC
CASSLGGSGAYEQYF
>TRBJ1-1|NA|TRBV18
TGTGCCAGCTCGGAATTTGGGCCGCCTTCTGAAGCTTTCTTT
CASSEFGPPSEAFF
>TRBJ2-1|NA|TRBV11-2
TGTGCCAGCAGCTTACGAGGGGGATGGGGCTACAATGAGCAGTTCTTC
CASSLRGGWGYNEQFF
>TRBJ1-1|TRBD1|TRBV29-1
TGCAGCGGTCGCCAAGGAGGGGGCCGGGTGAACACTGAAGCTTTCTTT
CSGRQGGGRVNTEAFF
>TRBJ1-2|NA|TRBV6-1
TGTGCCAGCAGTCTAAAGACAGATACTGCCTATGGCTACACCTTC
CASSLKTDTAYGYTF
>TRBJ1-3|NA|TRBV18
TGTGCCAGCTCACCGACAGATTCTGGAAACACCATATATTTT
CASSPTDSGNTIYF
>TRBJ2-7|NA|TRBV5-1
TGCGCCAGCAGCTTAGGTCAGGTGGCCTACGAGCAGTACTTC
CASSLGQVAYEQYF
>TRBJ2-7|NA|TRBV6-1
TGTGCCAGCAGTGATGGACAGCGGTTGAGGTACGAGCAGTACTTC
CASSDGQRLRYEQYF
>TRBJ2-7|NA|TRBV7-9
TGTGTCGCGCAAGCAGGGGTCCAATCCTACGAGCAGTACTTC
CVAQAGVQSYEQYF
>TRBJ2-7|NA|TRBV10-3
TGTGCCATCAGTGAGAAGGGGGTCGCCTACGAGCAGTACTTC
CAISEKGVAYEQYF
>TRBJ2-5|TRBD2|TRBV30
TGTGCCTGGTCAGCGGGGACCTTTCAAGAGACCCAGTACTTC
CAWSAGTFQETQYF
>TRBJ2-6|NA|TRBV5-1
TGCGCCAGCGGGGGGGCTACAGGGGCCAACGTCCTGACTTTC
CASGGATGANVLTF
>TRBJ2-7|TRBD1|TRBV9
TGTGCCAGCAGCGTAGCTTGGACAGGGGAGCCCTACGAGCAGTACTTC
CASSVAWTGEPYEQYF
>TRBJ2-3|NA|TRBV12-2
TGTGCAAGTCGCTTAGCGAGGAGACTAAAGACAGATACGCAGTATTTT
CASRLARRLKTDTQYF
>TRBJ1-5|TRBD1|TRBV27
TGTGCCAGCAGTTTCGGGACAGGTAGCAATCAGCCCCAGCATTTT
CASSFGTGSNQPQHF
>TRBJ2-7|NA|TRBV5-6
TGTGCCAGCAGCTTGGTTGGGGCAGGGCTGGAGGGGGAGCAGTACTTC
CASSLVGAGLEGEQYF
>TRBJ1-2|NA|TRBV2
TGTGCCAGCAGTCCTGACATGGGCTATGGCTACACCTTC
CASSPDMGYGYTF
>TRBJ2-1|NA|TRBV6-4
TGTGCCAGCAGTGACTCCGTTCGGGGGGCAAACAATGAGCAGTTCTTC
CASSDSVRGANNEQFF
>TRBJ2-5|TRBD2|TRBV15
TGTGCCACCAGCAGAGATCTCTTCGGTCTAGCGGGAAAGGTCGGGACCCAGTACTTC
CATSRDLFGLAGKVGTQYF
>TRBJ2-7|NA|TRBV2
TGTGCCAGCAGTCCTGGGCCAGGAGGCTACGAGCAGTACTTC
CASSPGPGGYEQYF
>TRBJ1-5|NA|TRBV2
TGTGCCAGCAGTGAAGGTACCGGCGGGCCCCAGCATTTT
CASSEGTGGPQHF
>TRBJ1-6|TRBD1|TRBV14
TGTGCCAGCAGCCGTGTGACAGGGGGCAATTCACCCCTCCACTTT
CASSRVTGGNSPLHF
>TRBJ1-3|NA|TRBV6-5
TGTGCCAGCAGTCAGCCAAGGACAGCTGGAAACACCATATATTTT
CASSQPRTAGNTIYF
>TRBJ1-1|NA|TRBV6-1
TGTGCCAGCAGCGTAGGGGGAACTGAAGCTTTCTTT
CASSVGGTEAFF
>TRBJ1-3|NA|TRBV7-9
TGTGCCAGCAGCGGACCGACAGGTTACTACTCTGGAAACACCATATATTTT
CASSGPTGYYSGNTIYF
>TRBJ2-1|TRBD1|TRBV12-5
TGTGCTAGTGGTTTGGGGGTCCGACAGGGGGTCTACAATGAGCAGTTCTTC
CASGLGVRQGVYNEQFF
>TRBJ2-1|TRBD2|TRBV6-1
TGTGCCAGCAGCGGGCGGGGGGGCAGGGATGAGCAGTTCTTC
CASSGRGGRDEQFF